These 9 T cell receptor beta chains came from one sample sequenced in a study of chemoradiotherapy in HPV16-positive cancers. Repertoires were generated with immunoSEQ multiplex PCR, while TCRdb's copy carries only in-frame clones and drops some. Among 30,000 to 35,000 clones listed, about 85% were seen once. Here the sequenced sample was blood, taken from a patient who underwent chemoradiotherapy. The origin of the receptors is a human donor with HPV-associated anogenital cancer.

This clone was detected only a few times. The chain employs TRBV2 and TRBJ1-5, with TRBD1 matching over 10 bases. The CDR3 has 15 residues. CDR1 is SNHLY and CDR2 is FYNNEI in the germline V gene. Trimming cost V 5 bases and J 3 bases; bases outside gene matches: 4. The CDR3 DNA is TGTGCCAGCAGTACCGGGACAGGGGACAATCAGCCCCAGCATTTT. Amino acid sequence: CASSTGTGDNQPQHF. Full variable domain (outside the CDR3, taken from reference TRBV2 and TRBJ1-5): EPEVTQTPSHQVTQMGQEVILRCVPISNHLYFYWYRQILGQKVEFLVSFYNNEISEKSEIFDDQFSVERPDGSNFTLKIRSTKLEDSAMYFCASSTGTGDNQPQHFGDGTRLSIL.

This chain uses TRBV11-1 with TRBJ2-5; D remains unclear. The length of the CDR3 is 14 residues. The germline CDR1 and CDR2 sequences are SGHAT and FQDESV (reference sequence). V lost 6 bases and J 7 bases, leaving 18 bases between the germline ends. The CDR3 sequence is CASSRTRSSGTQYF. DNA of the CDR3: TGTGCCAGCAGTCGTACCCGTTCCTCGGGGACCCAGTACTTC.

In nucleotides, the CDR3 is TGTGCCAGCAGTACGGTACGGGGTTGGGGCACTGAAGCTTTCTTT. Amino acids: CASSTVRGWGTEAFF. The chain links TRBV2 to TRBJ1-1; no clear D gene. Deletions cut 5 bases from V and 4 bases from J, with 17 bases between. This CDR3 contains 15 residues. Germline V gives CDR1 SNHLY, CDR2 FYNNEI.

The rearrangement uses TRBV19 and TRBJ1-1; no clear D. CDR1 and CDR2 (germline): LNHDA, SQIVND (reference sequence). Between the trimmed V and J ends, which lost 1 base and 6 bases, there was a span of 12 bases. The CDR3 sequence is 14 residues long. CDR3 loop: CASSIGARRAEAFF. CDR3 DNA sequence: TGTGCCAGTAGTATAGGGGCCCGGAGGGCTGAAGCTTTCTTT.

In DNA, the CDR3 is TGCGCCAGCAGCTTGTGGCTAGCGGGCGACAATGAGCAGTTCTTC. Its translation: CASSLWLAGDNEQFF. This chain joins TRBV5-1 and TRBJ2-1; 8 bases are shared with TRBD2. This CDR3 comprises 15 residues. From germline, CDR1 is SGHRS and CDR2 YFSETQ. Unmatched junction bases numbered 5, after V lost 1 base and J lost 5 bases.

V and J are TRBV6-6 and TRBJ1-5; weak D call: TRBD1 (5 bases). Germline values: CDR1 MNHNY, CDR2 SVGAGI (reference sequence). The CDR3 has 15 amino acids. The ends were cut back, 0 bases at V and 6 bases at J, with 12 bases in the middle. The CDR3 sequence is CASSYSSRGPQPQHF. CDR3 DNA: TGTGCCAGCAGTTACTCGTCTAGGGGACCTCAGCCCCAGCATTTT.

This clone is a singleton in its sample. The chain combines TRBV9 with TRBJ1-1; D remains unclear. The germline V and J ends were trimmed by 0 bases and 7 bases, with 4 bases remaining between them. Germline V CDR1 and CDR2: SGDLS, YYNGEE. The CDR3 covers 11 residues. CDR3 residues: CASSVGDEAFF. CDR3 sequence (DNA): TGTGCCAGCAGCGTAGGGGATGAAGCTTTCTTT.

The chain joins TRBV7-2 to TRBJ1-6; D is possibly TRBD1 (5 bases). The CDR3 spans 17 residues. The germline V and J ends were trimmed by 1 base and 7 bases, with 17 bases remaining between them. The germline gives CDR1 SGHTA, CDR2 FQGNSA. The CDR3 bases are TGTGCCAGCAGCTTAGAAGGCGGCCGGGGCTGGAATTCACCCCTCCACTTT. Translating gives CASSLEGGRGWNSPLHF.

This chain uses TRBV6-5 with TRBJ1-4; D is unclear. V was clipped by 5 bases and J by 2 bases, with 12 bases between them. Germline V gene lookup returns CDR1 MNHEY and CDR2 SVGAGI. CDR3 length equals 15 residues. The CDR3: CASSPRSRTNEKLFF. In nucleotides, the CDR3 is TGTGCCAGCAGTCCCCGCAGCAGGACTAATGAAAAACTGTTTTTT.